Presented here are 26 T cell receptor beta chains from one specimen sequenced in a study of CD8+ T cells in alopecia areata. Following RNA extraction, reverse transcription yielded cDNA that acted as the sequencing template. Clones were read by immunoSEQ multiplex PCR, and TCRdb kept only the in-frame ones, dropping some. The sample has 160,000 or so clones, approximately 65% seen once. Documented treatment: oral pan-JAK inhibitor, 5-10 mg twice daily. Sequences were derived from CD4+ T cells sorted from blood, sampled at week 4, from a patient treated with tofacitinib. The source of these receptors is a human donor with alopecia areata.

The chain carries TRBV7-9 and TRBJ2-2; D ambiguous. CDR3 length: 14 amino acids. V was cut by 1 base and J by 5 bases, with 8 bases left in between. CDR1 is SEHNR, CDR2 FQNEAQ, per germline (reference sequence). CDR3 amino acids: CASSLDRWTGELFF. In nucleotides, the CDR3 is TGTGCCAGCAGCTTAGATCGTTGGACCGGGGAGCTGTTTTTT.

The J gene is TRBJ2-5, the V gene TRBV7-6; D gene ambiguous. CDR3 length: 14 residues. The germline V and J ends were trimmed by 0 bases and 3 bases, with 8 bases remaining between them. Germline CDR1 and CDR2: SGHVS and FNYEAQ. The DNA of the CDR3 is TGTGCCAGCAGCTTAGCCTCGGCAGAAGAGACCCAGTACTTC. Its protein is CASSLASAEETQYF.

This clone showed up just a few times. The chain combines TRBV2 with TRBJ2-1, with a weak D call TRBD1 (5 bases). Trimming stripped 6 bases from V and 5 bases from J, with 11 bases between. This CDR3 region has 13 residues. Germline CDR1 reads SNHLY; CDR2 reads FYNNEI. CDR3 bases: TGTGCCAGCAGCGGTCTCAGGGACAATGAGCAGTTCTTC. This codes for CASSGLRDNEQFF.

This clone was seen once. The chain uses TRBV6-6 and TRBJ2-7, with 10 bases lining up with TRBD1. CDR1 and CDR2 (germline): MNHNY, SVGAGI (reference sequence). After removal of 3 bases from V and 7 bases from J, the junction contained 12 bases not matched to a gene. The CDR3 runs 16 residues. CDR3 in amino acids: CASSYQTGTGEGEQYF. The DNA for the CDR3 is TGTGCCAGCAGTTATCAGACCGGGACAGGGGAAGGTGAGCAGTACTTC.

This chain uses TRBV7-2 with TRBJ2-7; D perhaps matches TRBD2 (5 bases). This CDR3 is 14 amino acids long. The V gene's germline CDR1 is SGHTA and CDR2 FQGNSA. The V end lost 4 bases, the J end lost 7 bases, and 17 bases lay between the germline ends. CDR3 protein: CASSSQDWTGEQYF. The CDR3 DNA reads TGTGCCAGCAGCTCCCAGGACTGGACCGGGGAGCAGTACTTC. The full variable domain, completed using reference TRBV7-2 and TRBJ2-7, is GAGVSQSPSNKVTEKGKDVELRCDPISGHTALYWYRQSLGQGLEFLIYFQGNSAPDKSGLPSDRFSAERTGGSVSTLTIQRTQQEDSAVYLCASSSQDWTGEQYFGPGTRLTVT.

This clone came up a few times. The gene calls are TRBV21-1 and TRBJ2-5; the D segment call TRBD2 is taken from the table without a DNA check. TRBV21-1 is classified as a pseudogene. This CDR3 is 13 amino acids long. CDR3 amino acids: CASSTDCKETQYF. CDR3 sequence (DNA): TGTGCCAGCAGCACGGACTGCAAAGAGACCCAGTACTTC.

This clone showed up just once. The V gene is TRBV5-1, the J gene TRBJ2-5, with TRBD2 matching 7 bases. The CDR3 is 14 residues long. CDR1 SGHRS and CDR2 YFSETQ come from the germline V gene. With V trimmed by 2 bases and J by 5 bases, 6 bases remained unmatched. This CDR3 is CASSFSRREETQYF. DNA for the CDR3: TGCGCCAGCAGCTTTTCCAGGCGGGAGGAGACCCAGTACTTC.

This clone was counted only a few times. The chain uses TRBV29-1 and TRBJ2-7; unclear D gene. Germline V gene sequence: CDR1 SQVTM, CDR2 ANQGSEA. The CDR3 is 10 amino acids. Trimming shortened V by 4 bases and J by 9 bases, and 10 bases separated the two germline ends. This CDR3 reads CSVVIGRQYF. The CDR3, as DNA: TGCAGCGTTGTAATAGGCCGGCAGTACTTC.

The CDR3 DNA reads TGTGCCAGCAGTACCTATTCCGGACAGCCCCAGCATTTT. This translates into CASSTYSGQPQHF. This sequence joins TRBV6-5 and TRBJ1-5; D is undetermined. The germline V gene encodes CDR1 MNHEY and CDR2 SVGAGI. The CDR3 totals 13 residues. V lost 5 bases and J lost 7, with 12 bases in between.

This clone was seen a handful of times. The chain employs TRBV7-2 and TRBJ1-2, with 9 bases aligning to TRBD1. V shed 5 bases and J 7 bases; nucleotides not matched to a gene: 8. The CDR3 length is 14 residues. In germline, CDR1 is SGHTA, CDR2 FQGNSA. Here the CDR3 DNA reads TGTGCCAGCAGCCATCCGGGACAGGGATTTGGCTACACCTTC. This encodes CASSHPGQGFGYTF.

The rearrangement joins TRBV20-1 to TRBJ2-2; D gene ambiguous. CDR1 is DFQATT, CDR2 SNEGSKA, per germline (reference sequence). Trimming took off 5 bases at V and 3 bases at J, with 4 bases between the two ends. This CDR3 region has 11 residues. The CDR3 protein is CSADHTGELFF. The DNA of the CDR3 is TGCAGTGCTGACCACACCGGGGAGCTGTTTTTT.

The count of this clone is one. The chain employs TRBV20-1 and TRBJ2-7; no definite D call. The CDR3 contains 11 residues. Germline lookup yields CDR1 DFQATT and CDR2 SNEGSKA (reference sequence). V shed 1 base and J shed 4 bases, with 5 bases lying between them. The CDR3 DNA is TGCAGTGCTAGAGTTGTATACGAGCAGTACTTC. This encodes CSARVVYEQYF.

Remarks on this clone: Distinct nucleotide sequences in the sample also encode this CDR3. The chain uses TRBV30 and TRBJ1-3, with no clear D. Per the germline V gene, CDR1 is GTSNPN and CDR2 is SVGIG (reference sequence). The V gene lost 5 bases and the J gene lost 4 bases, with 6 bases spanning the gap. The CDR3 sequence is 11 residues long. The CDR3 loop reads CAWESGNTIYF. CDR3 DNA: TGTGCCTGGGAGTCCGGAAACACCATATATTTT.

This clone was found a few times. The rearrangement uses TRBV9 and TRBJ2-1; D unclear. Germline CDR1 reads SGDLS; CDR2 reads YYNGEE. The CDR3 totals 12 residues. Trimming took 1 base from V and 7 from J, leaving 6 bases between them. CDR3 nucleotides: TGTGCCAGCAGCGTAAAGAGAAATGAGCAGTTCTTC. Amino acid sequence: CASSVKRNEQFF.

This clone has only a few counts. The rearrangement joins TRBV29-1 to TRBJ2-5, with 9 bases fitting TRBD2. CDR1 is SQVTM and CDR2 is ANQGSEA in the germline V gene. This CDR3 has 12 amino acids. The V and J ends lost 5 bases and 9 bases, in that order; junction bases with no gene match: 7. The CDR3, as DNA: TGCAGCGTTCAATTAGCGGGGGCGGCCCAGTACTTC. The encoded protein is CSVQLAGAAQYF. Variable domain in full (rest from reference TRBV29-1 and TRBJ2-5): SAVISQKPSRDICQRGTSLTIQCQVDSQVTMMFWYRQQPGQSLTLIATANQGSEATYESGFVIDKFPISRPNLTFSTLTVSNMSPEDSSIYLCSVQLAGAAQYFGPGTRLLVL.

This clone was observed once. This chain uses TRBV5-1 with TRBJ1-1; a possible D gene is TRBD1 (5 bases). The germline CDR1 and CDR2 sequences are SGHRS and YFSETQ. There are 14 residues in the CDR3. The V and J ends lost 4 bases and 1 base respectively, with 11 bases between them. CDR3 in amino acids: CASSLIQGNTEAFF. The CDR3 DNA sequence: TGCGCCAGCAGCCTGATCCAGGGGAACACTGAAGCTTTCTTT.

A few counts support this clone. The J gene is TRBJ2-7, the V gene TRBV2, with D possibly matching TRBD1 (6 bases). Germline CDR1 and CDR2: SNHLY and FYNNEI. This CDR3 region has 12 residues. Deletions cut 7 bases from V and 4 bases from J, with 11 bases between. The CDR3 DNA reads TGTGCCAGCACAGGGGATGGGTACGAGCAGTACTTC. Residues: CASTGDGYEQYF. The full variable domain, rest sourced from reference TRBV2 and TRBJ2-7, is EPEVTQTPSHQVTQMGQEVILRCVPISNHLYFYWYRQILGQKVEFLVSFYNNEISEKSEIFDDQFSVERPDGSNFTLKIRSTKLEDSAMYFCASTGDGYEQYFGPGTRLTVT.

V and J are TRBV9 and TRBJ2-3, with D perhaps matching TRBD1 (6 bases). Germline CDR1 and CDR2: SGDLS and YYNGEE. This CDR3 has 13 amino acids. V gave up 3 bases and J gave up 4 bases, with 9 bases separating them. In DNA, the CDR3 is TGTGCCAGCAGCGCCAGGACAGCAGATACGCAGTATTTT. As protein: CASSARTADTQYF.

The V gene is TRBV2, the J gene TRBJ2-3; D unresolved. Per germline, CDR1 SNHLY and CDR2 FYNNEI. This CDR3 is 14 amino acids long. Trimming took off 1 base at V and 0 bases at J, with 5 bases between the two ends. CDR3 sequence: CASSEDVSTDTQYF. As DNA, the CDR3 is TGTGCCAGCAGTGAAGATGTTAGCACAGATACGCAGTATTTT.

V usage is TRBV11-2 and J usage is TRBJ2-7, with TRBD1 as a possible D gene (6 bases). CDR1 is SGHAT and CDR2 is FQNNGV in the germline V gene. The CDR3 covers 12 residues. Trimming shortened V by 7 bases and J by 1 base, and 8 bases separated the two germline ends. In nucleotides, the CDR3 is TGTGCCAGCAAGGGACATTCCTACGAGCAGTACTTC. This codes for CASKGHSYEQYF. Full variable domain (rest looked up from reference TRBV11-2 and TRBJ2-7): EAGVAQSPRYKIIEKRQSVAFWCNPISGHATLYWYQQILGQGPKLLIQFQNNGVVDDSQLPKDRFSAERLKGVDSTLKIQPAKLEDSAVYLCASKGHSYEQYFGPGTRLTVT.

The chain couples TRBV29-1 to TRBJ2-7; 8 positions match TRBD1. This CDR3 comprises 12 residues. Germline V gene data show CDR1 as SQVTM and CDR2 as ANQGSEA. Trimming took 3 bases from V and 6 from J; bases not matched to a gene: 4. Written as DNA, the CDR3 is TGCAGCGTTGAGCCACAGGGGGGCGAGCAGTACTTC. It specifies CSVEPQGGEQYF.

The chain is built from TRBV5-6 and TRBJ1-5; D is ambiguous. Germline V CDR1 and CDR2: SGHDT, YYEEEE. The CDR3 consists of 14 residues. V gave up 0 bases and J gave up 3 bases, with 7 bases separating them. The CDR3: CASSLGGPNQPQHF. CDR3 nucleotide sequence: TGTGCCAGCAGCTTGGGTGGCCCCAATCAGCCCCAGCATTTT.

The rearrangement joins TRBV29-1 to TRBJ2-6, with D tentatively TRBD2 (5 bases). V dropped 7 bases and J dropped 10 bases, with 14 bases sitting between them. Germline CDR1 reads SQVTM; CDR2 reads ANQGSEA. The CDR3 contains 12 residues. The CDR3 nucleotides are TGCAGCGCCGGGGTAGGGTCAAACGTCCTGACTTTC. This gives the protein CSAGVGSNVLTF. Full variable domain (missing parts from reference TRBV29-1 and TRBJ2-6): SAVISQKPSRDICQRGTSLTIQCQVDSQVTMMFWYRQQPGQSLTLIATANQGSEATYESGFVIDKFPISRPNLTFSTLTVSNMSPEDSSIYLCSAGVGSNVLTFGAGSRLTVL.

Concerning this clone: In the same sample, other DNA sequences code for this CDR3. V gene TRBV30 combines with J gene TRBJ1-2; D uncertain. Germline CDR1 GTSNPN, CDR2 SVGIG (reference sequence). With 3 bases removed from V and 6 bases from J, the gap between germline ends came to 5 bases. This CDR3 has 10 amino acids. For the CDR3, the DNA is TGTGCCTGGAGGCGGAATGGCTACACCTTC. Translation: CAWRRNGYTF.

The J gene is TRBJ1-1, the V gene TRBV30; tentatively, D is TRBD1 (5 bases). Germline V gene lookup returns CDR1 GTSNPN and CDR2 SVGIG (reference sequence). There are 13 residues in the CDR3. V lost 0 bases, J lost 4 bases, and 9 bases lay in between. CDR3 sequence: CAWSVSGGTEAFF. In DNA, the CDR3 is TGTGCCTGGAGTGTGTCCGGGGGCACTGAAGCTTTCTTT.

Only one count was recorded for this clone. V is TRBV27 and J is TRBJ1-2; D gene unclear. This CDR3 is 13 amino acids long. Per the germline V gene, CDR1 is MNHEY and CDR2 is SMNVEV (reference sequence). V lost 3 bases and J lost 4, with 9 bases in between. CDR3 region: CASSFGGPYGYTF. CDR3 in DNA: TGTGCCAGCAGTTTCGGCGGCCCCTATGGCTACACCTTC.